This is a list of T cell receptor beta chains from one sample in a study of shared clonotypes between healthy human individuals. Some clones are missing from TCRdb's copy, which holds only in-frame ones; the method was immunoSEQ multiplex PCR. The data show some 2.1 million clones, roughly 93% seen once. Input material: naive CD8+ T cells from PBMCs. These receptors originate from a man younger than 35 in good health. Some clones in this sample may be carry-over from other donors' samples. Both conserved end residues are part of each CDR3. Each record gives: D gene, clone size, V gene, J gene, CDR3 protein, CDR3 DNA. D genes are given only for firm matches. Size is stated for part of the rows, as once, few or many counts, or as a class when the clone is expanded.

D gene: .
clone size: .
V gene: TRBV28
J gene: TRBJ1-4
CDR3 protein: CASSLRQGNVQLFF
CDR3 DNA: TGTGCCAGCAGTTTAAGGCAGGGAAACGTCCAACTGTTTTTT

D gene: .
clone size: .
V gene: TRBV7-9
J gene: TRBJ2-7
CDR3 protein: CASSSRLSYEQYF
CDR3 DNA: TGTGCCAGCAGCTCCAGACTGTCCTACGAGCAGTACTTC

D gene: .
clone size: .
V gene: TRBV2
J gene: TRBJ2-7
CDR3 protein: CASSESRSPNLYEQYF
CDR3 DNA: TGTGCCAGCAGTGAAAGTAGGAGCCCAAATTTATACGAGCAGTACTTC

D gene: .
clone size: .
V gene: TRBV7-2
J gene: TRBJ1-1
CDR3 protein: CASSYTGGTEAFF
CDR3 DNA: TGTGCCAGCAGCTACACAGGAGGGACTGAAGCTTTCTTT

D gene: .
clone size: .
V gene: TRBV27
J gene: TRBJ2-4
CDR3 protein: CASSFSGAKNIQYF
CDR3 DNA: TGTGCCAGCAGTTTCTCGGGAGCCAAAAACATTCAGTACTTC

D gene: .
clone size: .
V gene: TRBV27
J gene: TRBJ2-7
CDR3 protein: CASSLSSRLEQYF
CDR3 DNA: TGTGCCAGCAGTTTATCAAGCCGGCTCGAGCAGTACTTC

D gene: TRBD1
clone size: .
V gene: TRBV7-8
J gene: TRBJ1-5
CDR3 protein: CASGGQPNQPQHF
CDR3 DNA: TGTGCCAGCGGGGGACAGCCCAATCAGCCCCAGCATTTT

D gene: .
clone size: .
V gene: TRBV28
J gene: TRBJ1-1
CDR3 protein: CASSLGENTEAFF
CDR3 DNA: TGTGCCAGCAGTTTAGGAGAGAACACTGAAGCTTTCTTT

D gene: .
clone size: .
V gene: TRBV29-1
J gene: TRBJ2-2
CDR3 protein: CSVRGATGELFF
CDR3 DNA: TGCAGCGTCCGCGGGGCCACCGGGGAGCTGTTTTTT

D gene: .
clone size: .
V gene: TRBV5-6
J gene: TRBJ2-2
CDR3 protein: CASSFFGPYYTGELFF
CDR3 DNA: TGTGCCAGCAGCTTTTTCGGACCCTACTACACCGGGGAGCTGTTTTTT

D gene: .
clone size: .
V gene: TRBV19
J gene: TRBJ1-1
CDR3 protein: CASSFGIWNTEAFF
CDR3 DNA: TGTGCCAGTAGTTTTGGCATTTGGAACACTGAAGCTTTCTTT

D gene: TRBD2
clone size: .
V gene: TRBV27
J gene: TRBJ2-1
CDR3 protein: CASSTRLASNEQFF
CDR3 DNA: TGTGCCAGCAGTACCCGACTAGCCTCCAATGAGCAGTTCTTC

D gene: TRBD1
clone size: .
V gene: TRBV11-2
J gene: TRBJ2-7
CDR3 protein: CASSNRDSQTYLRGQYF
CDR3 DNA: TGTGCCAGCAGCAACCGGGACAGCCAAACTTATCTACGAGGGCAGTACTTC

D gene: .
clone size: .
V gene: TRBV30
J gene: TRBJ2-7
CDR3 protein: CAWSGDLKQEDYF
CDR3 DNA: TGTGCCTGGAGCGGGGACTTGAAACAAGAAGATTACTTC

D gene: .
clone size: .
V gene: TRBV7-9
J gene: TRBJ2-3
CDR3 protein: CASSLADRRGTDTQYF
CDR3 DNA: TGTGCCAGCAGCTTAGCTGACCGGAGGGGCACAGATACGCAGTATTTT

D gene: .
clone size: .
V gene: TRBV30
J gene: TRBJ1-1
CDR3 protein: CAWEAQAGTEAFF
CDR3 DNA: TGTGCCTGGGAGGCCCAAGCGGGCACTGAAGCTTTCTTT

D gene: TRBD2
clone size: .
V gene: TRBV9
J gene: TRBJ2-1
CDR3 protein: CASSGTSGRAQYNEQFF
CDR3 DNA: TGTGCCAGCAGCGGGACTAGCGGGAGGGCCCAATACAATGAGCAGTTCTTC

D gene: .
clone size: .
V gene: TRBV14
J gene: TRBJ2-7
CDR3 protein: CASSHGSSYEQYF
CDR3 DNA: TGTGCCAGCAGCCATGGGTCCTCCTACGAGCAGTACTTC

D gene: .
clone size: .
V gene: TRBV27
J gene: TRBJ2-7
CDR3 protein: CASSPRTASYEQYF
CDR3 DNA: TGTGCCAGCAGTCCGAGGACAGCCTCCTACGAGCAGTACTTC

D gene: .
clone size: .
V gene: TRBV5-4
J gene: TRBJ2-1
CDR3 protein: CASSANIAEQFF
CDR3 DNA: TGTGCCAGCAGCGCTAATATAGCGGAGCAGTTCTTC

D gene: .
clone size: few
V gene: TRBV19
J gene: TRBJ1-1
CDR3 protein: CASSIWRGRPAFF
CDR3 DNA: TGTGCCAGTAGTATTTGGAGGGGCCGTCCGGCTTTCTTT

D gene: .
clone size: .
V gene: TRBV11-2
J gene: TRBJ1-2
CDR3 protein: CASSFPDSYGYTF
CDR3 DNA: TGTGCCAGCAGCTTCCCCGACTCCTATGGCTACACCTTC

D gene: TRBD1
clone size: .
V gene: TRBV2
J gene: TRBJ1-5
CDR3 protein: CASSEAPTGYQPQHF
CDR3 DNA: TGTGCCAGCAGTGAAGCCCCGACAGGGTATCAGCCCCAGCATTTT

D gene: .
clone size: .
V gene: TRBV21-1
J gene: TRBJ2-2
CDR3 protein: CAREKGYSTGELFF
CDR3 DNA: TGTGCCAGAGAAAAGGGGTACAGCACCGGGGAGCTGTTTTTT

D gene: TRBD2
clone size: .
V gene: TRBV10-3
J gene: TRBJ2-5
CDR3 protein: CAISVSGGGLETQYF
CDR3 DNA: TGTGCCATCAGTGTTAGTGGGGGGGGTTTAGAGACCCAGTACTTC

D gene: .
clone size: once
V gene: TRBV21-1
J gene: TRBJ2-7
CDR3 protein: CARSYEQYF
CDR3 DNA: TGTGCCAGATCCTACGAGCAGTACTTC

D gene: .
clone size: .
V gene: TRBV6-5
J gene: TRBJ1-2
CDR3 protein: CASSYVGDKGNGYTF
CDR3 DNA: TGTGCCAGCAGTTACGTGGGAGACAAGGGAAATGGCTACACCTTC

D gene: .
clone size: .
V gene: TRBV27
J gene: TRBJ1-4
CDR3 protein: CASRPRDGREKLFF
CDR3 DNA: TGTGCCAGCAGGCCCCGAGACGGACGTGAAAAACTGTTTTTT

D gene: .
clone size: .
V gene: TRBV27
J gene: TRBJ1-2
CDR3 protein: CASSFTGSPPNYGYTF
CDR3 DNA: TGTGCCAGCAGTTTTACAGGTTCTCCTCCTAACTATGGCTACACCTTC

D gene: .
clone size: .
V gene: TRBV9
J gene: TRBJ1-5
CDR3 protein: CASSEYSNQPQHF
CDR3 DNA: TGTGCCAGCAGCGAGTATAGCAATCAGCCCCAGCATTTT

D gene: .
clone size: .
V gene: TRBV20-1
J gene: TRBJ1-1
CDR3 protein: CSARGSEAFF
CDR3 DNA: TGCAGTGCTAGGGGCTCTGAAGCTTTCTTT

D gene: TRBD2
clone size: .
V gene: TRBV9
J gene: TRBJ2-3
CDR3 protein: CASSVTSGRGDTQYF
CDR3 DNA: TGTGCCAGCAGCGTGACTAGCGGGAGGGGAGATACGCAGTATTTT

D gene: TRBD2
clone size: .
V gene: TRBV5-6
J gene: TRBJ2-7
CDR3 protein: CASSSGVGGGRPLYEQYF
CDR3 DNA: TGTGCCAGCAGCTCGGGGGTTGGAGGCGGGAGGCCACTCTACGAGCAGTACTTC

D gene: TRBD1
clone size: few
V gene: TRBV30
J gene: TRBJ1-1
CDR3 protein: CAVQGGTEAFF
CDR3 DNA: TGTGCCGTACAGGGGGGAACTGAAGCTTTCTTT

D gene: TRBD1
clone size: .
V gene: TRBV10-3
J gene: TRBJ2-1
CDR3 protein: CAIREGQGVDNEQFF
CDR3 DNA: TGTGCCATCAGGGAGGGACAGGGGGTAGACAATGAGCAGTTCTTC

D gene: .
clone size: .
V gene: TRBV6-5
J gene: TRBJ1-5
CDR3 protein: CASSYSGSYQPQHF
CDR3 DNA: TGTGCCAGCAGTTACTCCGGCAGTTATCAGCCCCAGCATTTT

D gene: .
clone size: .
V gene: TRBV6-1
J gene: TRBJ1-1
CDR3 protein: CASSELAQGSTEAFF
CDR3 DNA: TGTGCCAGCAGTGAATTGGCCCAAGGGAGCACTGAAGCTTTCTTT

D gene: TRBD1
clone size: .
V gene: TRBV9
J gene: TRBJ2-3
CDR3 protein: CASSGGQGSDTQYF
CDR3 DNA: TGTGCCAGCAGCGGTGGACAGGGTTCAGATACGCAGTATTTT

D gene: TRBD2
clone size: .
V gene: TRBV15
J gene: TRBJ2-2
CDR3 protein: CATSSTGTSGAGELFF
CDR3 DNA: TGTGCCACCAGCAGTACCGGGACTAGCGGGGCCGGGGAGCTGTTTTTT

D gene: .
clone size: .
V gene: TRBV5-6
J gene: TRBJ1-2
CDR3 protein: CASSLGREYYTF
CDR3 DNA: TGTGCCAGCAGCTTGGGAAGGGAGTACTACACCTTC

D gene: .
clone size: .
V gene: TRBV19
J gene: TRBJ1-1
CDR3 protein: CASSMWGGMNTEAFF
CDR3 DNA: TGTGCCAGTAGTATGTGGGGGGGAATGAACACTGAAGCTTTCTTT

D gene: .
clone size: .
V gene: TRBV21-1
J gene: TRBJ2-2
CDR3 protein: CASSKGLAGVATGELFF
CDR3 DNA: TGTGCCAGCAGCAAAGGGCTAGCGGGAGTTGCCACCGGGGAGCTGTTTTTT

D gene: .
clone size: once
V gene: TRBV9
J gene: TRBJ2-2
CDR3 protein: CASSVQGSIGTGELFF
CDR3 DNA: TGTGCCAGCAGCGTGCAGGGGTCGATAGGGACCGGGGAGCTGTTTTTT

D gene: .
clone size: .
V gene: TRBV15
J gene: TRBJ1-3
CDR3 protein: CATSKRTRPGNTIYF
CDR3 DNA: TGTGCCACCAGCAAGAGAACCCGACCCGGAAACACCATATATTTT

D gene: TRBD2
clone size: .
V gene: TRBV5-1
J gene: TRBJ2-6
CDR3 protein: CASSLGRGAPSDANVLTF
CDR3 DNA: TGCGCCAGCAGCTTGGGGCGGGGGGCCCCTTCAGATGCCAACGTCCTGACTTTC

D gene: TRBD2
clone size: .
V gene: TRBV2
J gene: TRBJ2-5
CDR3 protein: CASTGLAGVETQYF
CDR3 DNA: TGTGCCAGCACTGGACTAGCGGGAGTGGAGACCCAGTACTTC

D gene: .
clone size: .
V gene: TRBV28
J gene: TRBJ2-7
CDR3 protein: CASSVRVAGSYEQYF
CDR3 DNA: TGTGCCAGCAGCGTTCGAGTGGCCGGCTCCTACGAGCAGTACTTC

D gene: .
clone size: .
V gene: TRBV9
J gene: TRBJ1-1
CDR3 protein: CASSVVGRMNTEAFF
CDR3 DNA: TGTGCCAGCAGCGTAGTGGGACGGATGAACACTGAAGCTTTCTTT

D gene: .
clone size: .
V gene: TRBV6-4
J gene: TRBJ1-2
CDR3 protein: CASPKRQSNYGYTF
CDR3 DNA: TGTGCCAGCCCAAAAAGGCAGTCTAACTATGGCTACACCTTC

D gene: .
clone size: .
V gene: TRBV19
J gene: TRBJ1-2
CDR3 protein: CASHVVGGFNYGYTF
CDR3 DNA: TGTGCCAGTCACGTGGTGGGGGGCTTTAACTATGGCTACACCTTC

D gene: TRBD1
clone size: .
V gene: TRBV7-9
J gene: TRBJ2-7
CDR3 protein: CASSLQGISYEQYF
CDR3 DNA: TGTGCCAGCAGCCTACAGGGGATCTCCTACGAGCAGTACTTC

D gene: TRBD1
clone size: .
V gene: TRBV7-3
J gene: TRBJ2-4
CDR3 protein: CASSSPGQENIQYF
CDR3 DNA: TGTGCCAGCAGCTCCCCCGGACAGGAAAACATTCAGTACTTC

D gene: .
clone size: .
V gene: TRBV5-1
J gene: TRBJ2-7
CDR3 protein: CASRLAQAPGYEQYF
CDR3 DNA: TGCGCCAGCAGACTGGCACAGGCGCCCGGCTACGAGCAGTACTTC